The T cell receptor (beta chain) described here comes from a study of graft-versus-host responses after intestinal transplantation. Study-wide background: Anti-thymocyte globulin was used for induction in all recipients, who then took tacrolimus and steroids for two to four years. Findings of the study overall: Marrow from the recipient contained GvH clones, some of which had appeared first in ileum or blood.

Trimming left V 3 bases short and J 6 bases short, with 21 bases between. Germline V gene sequence: CDR1 SGHAT, CDR2 FQNNGV. The CDR3 contains 17 residues. Produced via immunoSEQ multiplex PCR; TCRdb's table is partial and in-frame only. The data hold 21,000 or so clones, with around three fifths observed a single time. The V gene is TRBV11-2, the J gene TRBJ2-1; TRBD2 might be the D (9 bases). Sequencing used alloreactive CD4+ T cells from a mixed lymphocyte reaction culture, obtained before intestinal transplant. Subset of the sample: CFSE-low proliferating T cells sorted from roughly 6-day pre-transplant mixed lymphocyte reaction (GvH or HvG direction). This clonotype was sampled from a human patient who received an intestinal transplant. The CDR3 DNA follows: TGTGCCAGCAGCTTTAGGACAGGGCGGGAGGGCCGCAATGAGCAGTTCTTC. Encoded protein: CASSFRTGREGRNEQFF.